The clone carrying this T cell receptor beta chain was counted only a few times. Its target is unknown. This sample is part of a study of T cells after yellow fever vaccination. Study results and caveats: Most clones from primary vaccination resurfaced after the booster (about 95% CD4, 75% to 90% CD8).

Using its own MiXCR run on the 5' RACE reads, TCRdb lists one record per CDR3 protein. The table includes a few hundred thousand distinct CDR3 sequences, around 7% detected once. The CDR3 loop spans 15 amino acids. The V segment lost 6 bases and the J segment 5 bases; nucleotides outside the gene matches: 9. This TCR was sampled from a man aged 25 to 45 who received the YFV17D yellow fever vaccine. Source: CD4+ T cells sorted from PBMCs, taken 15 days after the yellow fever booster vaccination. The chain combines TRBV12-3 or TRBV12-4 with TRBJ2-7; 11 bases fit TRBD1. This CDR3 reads CASSQRTGGLNEQYF. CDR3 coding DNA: TGTGCCAGCAGCCAAAGGACAGGGGGCCTGAACGAGCAGTACTTC.